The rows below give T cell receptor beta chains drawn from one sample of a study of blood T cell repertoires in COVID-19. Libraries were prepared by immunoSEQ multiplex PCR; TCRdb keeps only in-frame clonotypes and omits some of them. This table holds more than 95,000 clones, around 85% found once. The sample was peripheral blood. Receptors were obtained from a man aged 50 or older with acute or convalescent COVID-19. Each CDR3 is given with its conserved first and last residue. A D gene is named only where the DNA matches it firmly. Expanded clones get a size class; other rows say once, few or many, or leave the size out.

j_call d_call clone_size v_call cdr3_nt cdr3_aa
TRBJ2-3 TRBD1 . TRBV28 TGTGCCAGCAGTTTCGGGACAGGGGGACAAGATACGCAGTATTTT CASSFGTGGQDTQYF
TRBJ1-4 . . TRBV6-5 TGTGCCAGCAGTTACTCCGCAAACTCCAACGGGGAAAAACTGTTTTTT CASSYSANSNGEKLFF
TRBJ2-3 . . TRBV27 TGTGCCAGCCAGCAGGAACCGAGGGTCACAGATACGCAGTATTTT CASQQEPRVTDTQYF
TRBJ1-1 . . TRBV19 TGTGCCAGTAGTATAACGAGGATCGGCGAAGCTTTCTTT CASSITRIGEAFF
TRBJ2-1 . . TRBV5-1 TGCGCCAGCAGCTTGCAGGGGAGCTCCTACAATGAGCAGTTCTTC CASSLQGSSYNEQFF
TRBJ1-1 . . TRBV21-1 TGTGCCAGCAGAAAAAGCCATGGGGGCAAGAACACTGAAGCTTTCTTT CASRKSHGGKNTEAFF
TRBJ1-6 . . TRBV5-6 TGTGCCAGCAGCGTGGGCAGGGATTCACCCCTCCACTTT CASSVGRDSPLHF
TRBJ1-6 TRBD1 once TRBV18 TGTGCCAGCTCACCAACGGGACAGGGTTATTCACCCCTCCACTTT CASSPTGQGYSPLHF
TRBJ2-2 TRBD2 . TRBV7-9 TGTGCCAGCAGCTTAGCGCAAGGACTAGCGGGAGCCGGGGAGCTGTTTTTT CASSLAQGLAGAGELFF
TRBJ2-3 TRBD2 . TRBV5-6 TGTGCCAGCAGCTTTACAAGATGGCGGGAGGGCACAGATACGCAGTATTTT CASSFTRWREGTDTQYF
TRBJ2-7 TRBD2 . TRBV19 TGTGCCAGTAGTCTAGACCTTCCCGGGACTAGGACCTACGAGCAGTACTTC CASSLDLPGTRTYEQYF
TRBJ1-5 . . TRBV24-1 TGTGCCACCAGTGATAGCAGGGTGGGCGGTCAGCCCCAGCATTTT CATSDSRVGGQPQHF
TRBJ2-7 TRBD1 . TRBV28 TGTGCCAGCGGGGGCGGACAGGGGTCAGAACAGTACTTC CASGGGQGSEQYF
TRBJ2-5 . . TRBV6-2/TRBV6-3 TGTGCCAGCAGTTACACAAAAGAGACCCAGTACTTC CASSYTKETQYF
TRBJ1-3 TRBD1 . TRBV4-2 TGTGCCAGCAGCCTTAAGACAGGGGGCGGGACTGGAAACACCATATATTTT CASSLKTGGGTGNTIYF
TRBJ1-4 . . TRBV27 TGTGCCAGCAGTTTATCGGCAGTGATTAATGAAAAACTGTTTTTT CASSLSAVINEKLFF
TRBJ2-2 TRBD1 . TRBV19 TGTGCCAGTGAGGACAGGGGGCGTCGCACCGGGGAGCTGTTTTTT CASEDRGRRTGELFF
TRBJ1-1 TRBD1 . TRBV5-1 TGCGCCAGCAGCTGGACAGGGGAAATGAACACTGAAGCTTTCTTT CASSWTGEMNTEAFF
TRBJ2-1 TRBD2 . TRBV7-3 TGTGCCAGCAGCTTGACTAGCGGAGGGAATGAGCAGTTCTTC CASSLTSGGNEQFF
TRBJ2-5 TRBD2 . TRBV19 TGTGCCAGTAGCCTCAGCGGGAGGCCGGGTGGAGAGACCCAGTACTTC CASSLSGRPGGETQYF
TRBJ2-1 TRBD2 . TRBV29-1 TGCAGCGTTGAACTGGGGCTAGCGGTTCACAATGAGCAGTTCTTC CSVELGLAVHNEQFF
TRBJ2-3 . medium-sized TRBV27 TGTGCCAGCAGTCCTCCAGGAAGCACAGATACGCAGTATTTT CASSPPGSTDTQYF
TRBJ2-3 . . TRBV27 TGTGCCAGCCGACATCCAGGGGAAACAGATACGCAGTATTTT CASRHPGETDTQYF
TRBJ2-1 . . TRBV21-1 TGTGCCAGCAGCAAAGGTCCCAGGGCCCCGTCCTACAATGAGCAGTTCTTC CASSKGPRAPSYNEQFF
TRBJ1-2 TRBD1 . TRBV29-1 TGCAGCGTTTTTTCCGGGACAGGGGGCGGCTACACCTTC CSVFSGTGGGYTF
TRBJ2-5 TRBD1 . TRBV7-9 TGTGCCAGCAGCTACGGGACAGGGGGCTTTGGACGGAGCGAGACCCAGTACTTC CASSYGTGGFGRSETQYF
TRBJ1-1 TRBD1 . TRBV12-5 TGTGCTAGTGGTCCAGTACAGGGGACTTGGACTGAAGCTTTCTTT CASGPVQGTWTEAFF
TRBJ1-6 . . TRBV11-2 TGTGCCAGCAGCATATCATGGGGGGGGAGGTCACCCCTCCACTTT CASSISWGGRSPLHF
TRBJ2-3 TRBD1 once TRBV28 TGTGCCAGCAGTCCTACCGGACAGGGGGTAGGAGATACGCAGTATTTT CASSPTGQGVGDTQYF
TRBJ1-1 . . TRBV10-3 TGTGCCATCAGCACCCTCCCTGAGAGGAGCACTGAAGCTTTCTTT CAISTLPERSTEAFF
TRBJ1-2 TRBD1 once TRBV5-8 TGTGCCAGCAGCTTAAGGGACAGGTCTAACTATGGCTACACCTTC CASSLRDRSNYGYTF
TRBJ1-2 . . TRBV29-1 TGCAGCGTTGAGCTAACAGGAGCATATGGCTACACCTTC CSVELTGAYGYTF
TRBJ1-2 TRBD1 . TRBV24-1 TGTGCCACCAGTGACCGGGACAGGGAGAATGGCTACACCTTC CATSDRDRENGYTF
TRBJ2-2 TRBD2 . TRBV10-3 TGTGCCATCAGTTCGCGGGGGACTCAGAACACCGGGGAGCTGTTTTTT CAISSRGTQNTGELFF
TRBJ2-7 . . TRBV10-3 TGTGCCATACGCCGGGGACCGGAGGGCTTTGAGCAGTACTTC CAIRRGPEGFEQYF
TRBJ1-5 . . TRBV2 TGTGCCAGCAGTGAAGATCAAGGAGGGGGCAATCAGCCCCAGCATTTT CASSEDQGGGNQPQHF
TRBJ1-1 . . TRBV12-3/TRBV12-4 TGTGCCAGCAGTTTAGATGTGTACGAGGGAGCTTTCTTT CASSLDVYEGAFF
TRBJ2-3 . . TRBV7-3 TGTGCCAGCAGCCCGGCGGGGTTGGATACGCAGTATTTT CASSPAGLDTQYF
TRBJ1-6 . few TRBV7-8 TGTGCCAGCAGCTTTGAGACAGAGAATTCACCCCTCCACTTT CASSFETENSPLHF
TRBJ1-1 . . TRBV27 TGTGCCAGCAGCCTTACAGAGAACACTGAAGCTTTCTTT CASSLTENTEAFF
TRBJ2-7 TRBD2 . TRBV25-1 TGTGCCAGCAGTGAAGCTAGCGGGAGGTCGGTAGACGAGCAGTACTTC CASSEASGRSVDEQYF
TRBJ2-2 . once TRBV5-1 TGCGCCAGCAGCTTCGATGGCGGTACCGGGGAGCTGTTTTTT CASSFDGGTGELFF
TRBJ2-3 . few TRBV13 TGTGCCAGCAGCTTTTTGCGGGGATTAAACACAGATACGCAGTATTTT CASSFLRGLNTDTQYF
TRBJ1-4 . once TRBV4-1 TGCGCCAGCAGCCAAGAGAGGCGGGCAGGTCGCAGTGAAAAACTGTTTTTT CASSQERRAGRSEKLFF
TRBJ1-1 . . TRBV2 TGTGCCAGCAGAGCTGCGGGGGCGCAGTACACTGAAGCTTTCTTT CASRAAGAQYTEAFF
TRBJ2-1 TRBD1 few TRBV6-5 TGTGCCAGCAGCATGACAGGGGCCTACAATGAGCAGTTCTTC CASSMTGAYNEQFF
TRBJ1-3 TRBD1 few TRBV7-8 TGTGCCAGCAGCCCCCTCCAGGGACAGGGAGAACTCTCTGGAAACACCATATATTTT CASSPLQGQGELSGNTIYF
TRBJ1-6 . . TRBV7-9 TGTGCCAGCAGCCAATGGGGCCGACTAGGGAATTCACCCCTCCACTTT CASSQWGRLGNSPLHF
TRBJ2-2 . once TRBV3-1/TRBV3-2 TGTGCCAGCAGCCACCCCGAACAGTTCACCGGGGAGCTGTTTTTT CASSHPEQFTGELFF
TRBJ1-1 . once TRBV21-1 TGTGCCAGCAGCCCAAGGGCGGGGAACACTGAAGCTTTCTTT CASSPRAGNTEAFF